This T cell receptor beta chain was profiled in a study of cytomegalovirus exposure and HLA in healthy donors. General observations from the study: In the analysis, some V segments, TRBV6-2 and TRBV6-3 included, were excluded as indistinguishable. Near-uniform donor sequencing depth was presumed by presence/absence analyses. When analyzed later, the rates of TCR association showed variation by HLA locus, with DRB1 the most and HLA-C the fewest.

Germline V gene data show CDR1 as SGHTA and CDR2 as FQGNSA. The CDR3 covers 14 residues. After removal of 4 bases from V and 6 bases from J, the junction contained 3 bases not matched to a gene. The PCR employed 60 Vbeta primers together with 13 Jbeta primers. The assay was immunoSEQ multiplex PCR, and TCRdb's table has in-frame clones only and misses some. The data show 150,000 to 200,000 clones, around 68% seen once. On this clone itself: The antigen remains undetermined.

This chain joins TRBV7-2 and TRBJ2-2; 9 bases map to TRBD1. The source of this sequence is a man aged 45-60 years in good health and CMV-seronegative. Material for sequencing was PBMCs. Here the CDR3 reads CASSSRTGAGELFF. CDR3 coding DNA: TGTGCCAGCAGCTCCAGGACAGGGGCCGGGGAGCTGTTTTTT.